The 8 T cell receptor beta chains in this list originate from one sample, sequenced in a study of blood T cells in healthy people across ages (dated by TCRdb to 2015 to 2017). To prepare the library, 5' RACE was applied. The sequencing machine was an Illumina HiSeq 2500. A second PCR of roughly 7 to 11 cycles was performed with a sample-barcoded 5' primer and a J-beta primer mix. The raw public reads went through TCRdb reprocessing: fastp at Q25, MiXCR clone calling, in-frame beta chains kept. Rows are combined by CDR3 protein, so each entry shows the most common genes and DNA. The sample includes hundreds of thousands of distinct CDR3 sequences, with around 27% observed a single time. 3.6% of the sample is in the top ten clones. These data were likewise used in another study, on T cells of mothers and their children.

Sequencing was performed on blood. Receptors were obtained from a boy between 2 and 15 years old in good health.

This clonotype was detected a few times. Compared with germline, one end of the junction differs, possibly owing to a read error. The rearrangement joins TRBV30 to TRBJ2-7; weak D call: TRBD2 (6 bases). In germline, CDR1 is GTSNPN, CDR2 SVGIG (reference sequence). The CDR3 is 12 residues long. The CDR3 DNA is TGTGCCTGGAGTACCGAGCGGGCCGAGCGGTACTTC. It specifies CAWSTERAERYF.

The chain combines TRBV4-3 with TRBJ2-7, with TRBD2 identical over 7 bases. The J segment lost 2 bases and the V segment lost 4 bases, leaving 23 bases of the junction unmatched. The CDR3 is 20 amino acids. Germline loops: CDR1 LGHNA, CDR2 YSLEER. CDR3: CASSPTKKGTSARSAYEQYF. Written as DNA, the CDR3 is TGCGCCAGCAGCCCAACGAAAAAGGGTACTAGCGCGAGAAGTGCCTACGAGCAGTACTTC.

This clonotype has just a few counts. V and J are TRBV5-6 and TRBJ2-5; perhaps TRBD2 as D (5 bases). Trimming shortened V by 0 bases and J by 13 bases, and 13 bases separated the two germline ends. The CDR3 is made up of 12 amino acids. Germline V gene sequence: CDR1 SGHDT, CDR2 YYEEEE. The CDR3 is CASSLGGRKGYF. The CDR3 nucleotides are TGTGCCAGCAGCTTGGGAGGGCGGAAGGGGTACTTC.

This clonotype has a handful of counts. The gene calls are TRBV28 and TRBJ2-7; D gene ambiguous. V shed 7 bases and J shed 3 bases, with 13 bases lying between them. The CDR3 extends over 13 amino acids. In germline, CDR1 is MDHEN, CDR2 SYDVKM. In nucleotides, the CDR3 is TGTGCCAGCATCAACAGTGGGCTCTACGAGCAGTACTTC. Protein product: CASINSGLYEQYF.

The V and J genes are TRBV7-2 and TRBJ1-2; D might be TRBD1 (5 bases). CDR1 is SGHTA and CDR2 is FQGNSA in the germline V gene. This CDR3 has 16 residues. The V and J ends lost 5 bases and 6 bases respectively, with 22 bases between them. The CDR3 reads CASSERVSFDSHGYTF. In DNA, the CDR3 is TGTGCCAGCAGCGAAAGGGTCAGCTTCGACAGCCATGGCTACACCTTC. Variable domain in full (rest from reference TRBV7-2 and TRBJ1-2): GAGVSQSPSNKVTEKGKDVELRCDPISGHTALYWYRQSLGQGLEFLIYFQGNSAPDKSGLPSDRFSAERTGGSVSTLTIQRTQQEDSAVYLCASSERVSFDSHGYTFGSGTRLTVV.

This clonotype was seen many times. The J gene is TRBJ2-6, the V gene TRBV5-5; D perhaps matches TRBD1 (5 bases). The CDR3 sequence is 15 residues long. The germline gives CDR1 SGHKS, CDR2 YYEKEE (reference sequence). V lost 6 bases and J 4 bases, leaving 14 bases between the germline ends. The CDR3 DNA sequence: TGTGCCAGCATCCTAGGGGTAACCGGGGCCAACGTCCTGACTTTC. Its protein product is CASILGVTGANVLTF.

This chain uses TRBV7-2 with TRBJ1-3, with a weak D call TRBD1 (5 bases). The germline V gene encodes CDR1 SGHTA and CDR2 FQGNSA. The CDR3 contains 15 residues. V was pared by 1 base and J by 0 bases, with 7 bases between. CDR3 sequence: CASSLGGHSGNTIYF. In nucleotides, the CDR3 is TGTGCCAGCAGCTTAGGGGGCCACTCTGGAAACACCATATATTTT.

This clonotype was detected a few times. The chain recombines TRBV28 with TRBJ2-4, with TRBD2 matching 7 bases. J lost 7 bases, V lost 8 bases, and 8 bases had no gene match. Germline lookup yields CDR1 MDHEN and CDR2 SYDVKM. This CDR3 comprises 13 residues. The CDR3 coding sequence is TGTGCCAGCGGGAGGGATATCGGCAACATTCAGTACTTC. Translation: CASGRDIGNIQYF. Filled out from reference TRBV28 and TRBJ2-4, the complete variable domain reads DVKVTQSSRYLVKRTGEKVFLECVQDMDHENMFWYRQDPGLGLRLIYFSYDVKMKEKGDIPEGYSVSREKKERFSLILESASTNQTSMYLCASGRDIGNIQYFGAGTRLSVL.